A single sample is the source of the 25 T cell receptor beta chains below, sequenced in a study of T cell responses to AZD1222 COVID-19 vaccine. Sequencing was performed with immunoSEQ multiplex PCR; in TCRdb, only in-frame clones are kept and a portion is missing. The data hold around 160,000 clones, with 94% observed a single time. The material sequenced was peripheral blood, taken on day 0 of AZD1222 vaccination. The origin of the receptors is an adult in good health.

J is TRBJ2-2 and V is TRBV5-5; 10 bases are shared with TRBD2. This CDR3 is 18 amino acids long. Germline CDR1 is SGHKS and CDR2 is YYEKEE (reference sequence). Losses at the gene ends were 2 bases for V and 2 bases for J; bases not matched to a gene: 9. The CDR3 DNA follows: TGTGCCAGCAGCTTAGCGGGAGGGCCGTGGGTAAACACCGGGGAGCTGTTTTTT. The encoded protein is CASSLAGGPWVNTGELFF.

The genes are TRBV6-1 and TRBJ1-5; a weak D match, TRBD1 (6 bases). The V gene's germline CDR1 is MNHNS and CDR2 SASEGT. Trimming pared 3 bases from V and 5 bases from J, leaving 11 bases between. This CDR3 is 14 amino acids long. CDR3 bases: TGTGCCAGCAGTGAGGAAGGGGGGTATCAGCCCCAGCATTTT. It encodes CASSEEGGYQPQHF.

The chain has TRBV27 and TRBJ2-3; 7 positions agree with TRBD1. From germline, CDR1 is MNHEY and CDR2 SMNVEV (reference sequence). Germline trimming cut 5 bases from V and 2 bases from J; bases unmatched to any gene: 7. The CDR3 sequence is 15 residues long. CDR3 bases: TGTGCCAGCAGTCCACAGGGGACCGCCACAGATACGCAGTATTTT. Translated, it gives CASSPQGTATDTQYF.

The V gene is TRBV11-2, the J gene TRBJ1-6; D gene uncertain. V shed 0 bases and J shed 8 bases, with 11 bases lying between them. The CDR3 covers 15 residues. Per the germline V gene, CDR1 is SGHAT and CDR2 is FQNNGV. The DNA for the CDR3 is TGTGCCAGCAGCTTAGAGCCCCGGGCAGATTCACCCCTCCACTTT. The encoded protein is CASSLEPRADSPLHF.

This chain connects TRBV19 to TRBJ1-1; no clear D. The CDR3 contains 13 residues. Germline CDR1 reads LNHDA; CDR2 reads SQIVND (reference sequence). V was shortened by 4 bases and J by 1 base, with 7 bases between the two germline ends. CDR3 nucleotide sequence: TGTGCCAGTAGTAAGTACCAGAACACTGAAGCTTTCTTT. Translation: CASSKYQNTEAFF. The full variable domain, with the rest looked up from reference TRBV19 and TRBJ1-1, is DGGITQSPKYLFRKEGQNVTLSCEQNLNHDAMYWYRQDPGQGLRLIYYSQIVNDFQKGDIAEGYSVSREKKESFPLTVTSAQKNPTAFYLCASSKYQNTEAFFGQGTRLTVV.

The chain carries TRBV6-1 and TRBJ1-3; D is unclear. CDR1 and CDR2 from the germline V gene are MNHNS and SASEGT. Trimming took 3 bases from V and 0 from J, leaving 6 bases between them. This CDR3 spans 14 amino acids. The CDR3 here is CASSDRNSGNTIYF. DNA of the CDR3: TGTGCCAGCAGTGATAGGAACTCTGGAAACACCATATATTTT.

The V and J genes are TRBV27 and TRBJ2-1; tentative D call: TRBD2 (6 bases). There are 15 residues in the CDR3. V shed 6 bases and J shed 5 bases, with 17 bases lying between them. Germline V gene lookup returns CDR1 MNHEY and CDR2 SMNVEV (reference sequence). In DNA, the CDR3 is TGTGCCAGCAGCTCCAAACCCTGGGGGGACAATGAGCAGTTCTTC. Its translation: CASSSKPWGDNEQFF.

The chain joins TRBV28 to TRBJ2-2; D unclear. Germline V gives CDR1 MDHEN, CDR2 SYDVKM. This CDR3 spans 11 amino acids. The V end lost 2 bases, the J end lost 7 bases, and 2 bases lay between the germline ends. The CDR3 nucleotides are TGTGCCAGCAGTTTAAACGGGGAGCTGTTTTTT. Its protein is CASSLNGELFF.

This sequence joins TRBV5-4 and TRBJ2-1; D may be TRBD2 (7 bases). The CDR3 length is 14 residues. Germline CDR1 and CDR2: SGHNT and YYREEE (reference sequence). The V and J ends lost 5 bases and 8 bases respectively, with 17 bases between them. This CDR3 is CASRGGAGRYEQFF. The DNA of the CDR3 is TGTGCCAGCAGAGGGGGAGCGGGAAGGTATGAGCAGTTCTTC.

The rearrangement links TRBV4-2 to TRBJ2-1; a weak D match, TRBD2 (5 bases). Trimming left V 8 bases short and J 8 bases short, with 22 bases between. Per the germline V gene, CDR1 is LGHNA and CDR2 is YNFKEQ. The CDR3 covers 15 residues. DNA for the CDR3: TGTGCCAGCTCCGCGGCTCGCCGGGATTTATATGAGCAGTTCTTC. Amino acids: CASSAARRDLYEQFF.

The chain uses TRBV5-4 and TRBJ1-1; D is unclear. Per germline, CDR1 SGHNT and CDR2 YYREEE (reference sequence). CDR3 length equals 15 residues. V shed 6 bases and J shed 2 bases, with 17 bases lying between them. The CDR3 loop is CASINRPPGNTEAFF. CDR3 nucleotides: TGTGCCAGCATCAACCGACCCCCGGGTAACACTGAAGCTTTCTTT. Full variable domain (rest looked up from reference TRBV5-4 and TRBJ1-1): ETGVTQSPTHLIKTRGQQVTLRCSSQSGHNTVSWYQQALGQGPQFIFQYYREEENGRGNFPPRFSGLQFPNYSSELNVNALELDDSALYLCASINRPPGNTEAFFGQGTRLTVV.

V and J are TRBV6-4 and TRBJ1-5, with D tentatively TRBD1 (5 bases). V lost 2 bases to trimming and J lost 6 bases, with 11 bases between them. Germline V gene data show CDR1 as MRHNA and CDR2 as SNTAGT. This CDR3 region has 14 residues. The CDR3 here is CASSDQGGGQPQHF. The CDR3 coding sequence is TGTGCCAGCAGTGACCAGGGAGGTGGTCAGCCCCAGCATTTT.

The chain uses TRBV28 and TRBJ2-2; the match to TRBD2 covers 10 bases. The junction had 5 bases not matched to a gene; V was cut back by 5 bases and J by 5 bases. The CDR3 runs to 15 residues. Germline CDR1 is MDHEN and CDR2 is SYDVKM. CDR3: CASSATTSGTGELFF. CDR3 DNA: TGTGCCAGCAGTGCGACGACTAGCGGGACCGGGGAGCTGTTTTTT. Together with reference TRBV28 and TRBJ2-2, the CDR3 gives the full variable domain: DVKVTQSSRYLVKRTGEKVFLECVQDMDHENMFWYRQDPGLGLRLIYFSYDVKMKEKGDIPEGYSVSREKKERFSLILESASTNQTSMYLCASSATTSGTGELFFGEGSRLTVL.

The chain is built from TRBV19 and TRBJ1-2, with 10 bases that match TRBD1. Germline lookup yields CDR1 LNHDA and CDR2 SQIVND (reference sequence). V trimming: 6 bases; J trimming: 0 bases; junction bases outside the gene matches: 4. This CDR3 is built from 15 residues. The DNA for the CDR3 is TGTGCCAGTAGCCGGGACAGGGGAGCTAACTATGGCTACACCTTC. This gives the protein CASSRDRGANYGYTF.

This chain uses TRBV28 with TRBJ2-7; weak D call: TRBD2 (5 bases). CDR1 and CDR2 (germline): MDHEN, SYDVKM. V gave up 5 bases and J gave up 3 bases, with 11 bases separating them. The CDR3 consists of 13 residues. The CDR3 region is CASSITRNYEQYF. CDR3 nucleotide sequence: TGTGCCAGCAGTATCACTAGGAACTACGAGCAGTACTTC.

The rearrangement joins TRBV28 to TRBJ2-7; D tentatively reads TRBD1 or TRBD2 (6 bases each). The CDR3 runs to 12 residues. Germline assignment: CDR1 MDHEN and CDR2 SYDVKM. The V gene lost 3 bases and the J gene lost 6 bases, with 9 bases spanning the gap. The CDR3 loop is CASSFGGPEQYF. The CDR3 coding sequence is TGTGCCAGCAGTTTCGGGGGCCCCGAGCAGTACTTC.

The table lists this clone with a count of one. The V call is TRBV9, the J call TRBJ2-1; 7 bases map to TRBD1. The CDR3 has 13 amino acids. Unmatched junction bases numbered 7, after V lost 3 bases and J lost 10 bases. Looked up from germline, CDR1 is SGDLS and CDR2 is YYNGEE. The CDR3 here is CASSAEGAREQFF. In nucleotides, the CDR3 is TGTGCCAGCAGCGCCGAGGGGGCCAGGGAGCAGTTCTTC.

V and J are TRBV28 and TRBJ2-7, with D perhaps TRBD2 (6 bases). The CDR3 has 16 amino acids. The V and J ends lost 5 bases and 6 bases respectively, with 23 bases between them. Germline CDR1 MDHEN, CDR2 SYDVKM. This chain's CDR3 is CASSLSSGGSALEQYF. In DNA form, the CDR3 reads TGTGCCAGCAGTCTATCATCCGGGGGATCGGCCCTCGAGCAGTACTTC.

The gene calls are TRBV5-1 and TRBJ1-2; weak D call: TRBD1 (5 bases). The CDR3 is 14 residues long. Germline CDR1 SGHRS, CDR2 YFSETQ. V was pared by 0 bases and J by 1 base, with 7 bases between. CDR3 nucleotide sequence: TGCGCCAGCAGCTTGGGGACACTTAACTATGGCTACACCTTC. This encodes CASSLGTLNYGYTF.

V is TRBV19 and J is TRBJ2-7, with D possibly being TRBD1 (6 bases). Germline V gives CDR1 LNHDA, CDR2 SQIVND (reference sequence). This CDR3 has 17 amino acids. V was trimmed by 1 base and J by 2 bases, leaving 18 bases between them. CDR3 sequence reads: CASSIGSGRGTAYEQYF. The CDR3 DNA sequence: TGTGCCAGTAGTATAGGGAGTGGCAGGGGAACAGCCTACGAGCAGTACTTC.

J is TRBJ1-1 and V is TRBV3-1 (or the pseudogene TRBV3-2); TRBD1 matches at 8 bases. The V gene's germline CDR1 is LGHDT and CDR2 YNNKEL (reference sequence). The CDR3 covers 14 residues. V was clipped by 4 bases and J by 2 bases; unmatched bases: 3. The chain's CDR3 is CASSPGQGNTEAFF. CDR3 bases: TGTGCCAGCAGCCCTGGACAGGGAAACACTGAAGCTTTCTTT.

CDR3 residues: CAWKLQGGGEAFF. CDR3 bases: TGTGCCTGGAAACTTCAGGGCGGGGGTGAAGCTTTCTTT. This chain uses TRBV30 with TRBJ1-1; D might be TRBD1 (5 bases). The V end lost 4 bases, the J end lost 7 bases, and 16 bases lay between the germline ends. The germline V gene encodes CDR1 GTSNPN and CDR2 SVGIG (reference sequence). The CDR3 has 13 amino acids.

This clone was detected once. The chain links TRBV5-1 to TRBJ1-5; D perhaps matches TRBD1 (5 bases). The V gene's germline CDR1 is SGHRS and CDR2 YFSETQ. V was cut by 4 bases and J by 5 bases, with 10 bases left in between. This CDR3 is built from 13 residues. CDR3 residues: CASSLDTDQPQHF. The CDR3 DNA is TGCGCCAGCAGCCTGGACACTGATCAGCCCCAGCATTTT.

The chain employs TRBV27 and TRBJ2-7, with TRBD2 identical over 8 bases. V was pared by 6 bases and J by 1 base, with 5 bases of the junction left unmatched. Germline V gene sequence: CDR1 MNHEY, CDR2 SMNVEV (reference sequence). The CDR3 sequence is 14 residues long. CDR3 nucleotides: TGTGCCAGCAGGGAGCGGGGGAGGTCCTACGAGCAGTACTTC. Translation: CASRERGRSYEQYF.

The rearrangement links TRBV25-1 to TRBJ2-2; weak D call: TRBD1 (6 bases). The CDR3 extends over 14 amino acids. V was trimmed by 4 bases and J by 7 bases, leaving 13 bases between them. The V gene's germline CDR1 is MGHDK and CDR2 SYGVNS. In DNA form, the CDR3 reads TGTGCCAGCAGTGGCCACAGGGCGATCGGGGAGCTGTTTTTT. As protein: CASSGHRAIGELFF. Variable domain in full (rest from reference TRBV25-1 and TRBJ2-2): EADIYQTPRYLVIGTGKKITLECSQTMGHDKMYWYQQDPGMELHLIHYSYGVNSTEKGDLSSESTVSRIRTEHFPLTLESARPSHTSQYLCASSGHRAIGELFFGEGSRLTVL.